The T cell receptor (beta chain) described here comes from a study of T cell changes during pregnancy in multiple sclerosis. This table comes from immunoSEQ multiplex PCR, and its TCRdb copy is limited to in-frame clones, with some not included. The sample holds roughly 75,000 clones, just over 90% seen once. The germline V gene has CDR1 SGHNT and CDR2 YENEEA. V lost 5 bases and J lost 4; bases outside the gene matches: 8. The CDR3 loop spans 14 amino acids. The sequence was obtained from a female donor in good health, enrolled as a control in a pregnancy study. Specimen: peripheral blood, collected after pregnancy. The rearrangement uses TRBV11-3 and TRBJ2-7; 7 nucleotides match TRBD1. As DNA, the CDR3 is TGTGCCAGCAGCCCACCTGACAGGGAGTACGAGCAGTACTTC. Protein: CASSPPDREYEQYF. Drawing the rest from reference TRBV11-3 and TRBJ2-7, the complete variable domain is EAGVVQSPRYKIIEKKQPVAFWCNPISGHNTLYWYLQNLGQGPELLIRYENEEAVDDSQLPKDRFSAERLKGVDSTLKIQPAELGDSAVYLCASSPPDREYEQYFGPGTRLTVT.